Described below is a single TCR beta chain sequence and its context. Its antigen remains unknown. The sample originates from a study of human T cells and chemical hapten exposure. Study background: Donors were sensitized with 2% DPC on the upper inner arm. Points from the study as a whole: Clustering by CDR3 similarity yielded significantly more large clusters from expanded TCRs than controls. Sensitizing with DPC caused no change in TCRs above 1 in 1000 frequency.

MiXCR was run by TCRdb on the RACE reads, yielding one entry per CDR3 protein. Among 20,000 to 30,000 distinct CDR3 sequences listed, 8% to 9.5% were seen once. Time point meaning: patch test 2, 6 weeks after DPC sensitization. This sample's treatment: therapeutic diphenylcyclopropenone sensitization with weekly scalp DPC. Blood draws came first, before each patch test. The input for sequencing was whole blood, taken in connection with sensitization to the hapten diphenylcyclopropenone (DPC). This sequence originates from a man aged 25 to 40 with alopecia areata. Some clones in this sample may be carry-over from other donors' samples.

The CDR3 nucleotides are TGTGCCAGCAGCTTGGAGGAAAAGACCCAGTACTTC. Translation: CASSLEEKTQYF. The V gene is TRBV5-6, the J gene TRBJ2-5; D unclear. Trimming removed 0 bases from V and 6 bases from J, with 6 bases in between. Germline V lookup: CDR1 SGHDT, CDR2 YYEEEE. The CDR3 extends over 12 amino acids. Full variable domain (missing parts from reference TRBV5-6 and TRBJ2-5): DAGVTQSPTHLIKTRGQQVTLRCSPKSGHDTVSWYQQALGQGPQFIFQYYEEEERQRGNFPDRFSGHQFPNYSSELNVNALLLGDSALYLCASSLEEKTQYFGPGTRLLVL.